This TCR beta chain was retrieved from a study of molecular identifiers for immune sequencing clone quantification. Libraries of naive CD8 cells were prepared from roughly 18,000 to 920,000 sorted cells using 10%, 30% or 50% RNA. Sorting defined naive CD8 T cells as CD8+CD4-CCR7+CD45RA+. Findings and caveats of the study: Detection of one spiked Jurkat cell's TCR RNA reportedly worked in about a million naive cells.

In this sample, this clonotype is medium-sized (0.01 to 0.1%). Antigen unknown. Trimming stripped 1 base from V and 4 bases from J, with 8 bases between. This CDR3 comprises 13 residues. CDR1 and CDR2 (germline): MGHRA, YSYEKL. TCRdb re-called the PCR reads through MiXCR, storing one row per CDR3 protein. The data contain around 6,000 distinct CDR3 sequences, roughly 15% of them seen just once; the ten biggest clones take up 2% to 3%. The gene calls are TRBV4-1 and TRBJ2-7; TRBD1 might be the D (5 bases). The material sequenced was naive CD8+ T cells from blood, with Jurkat cell RNA spiked in. Subset denoted: FACS-sorted CD8+CD4-CCR7+CD45RA+ naive T cells. The origin of this receptor is a human donor in good health. Some libraries in this study had Jurkat cell RNA spiked in. This chain's CDR3 is CASSQGTGYEQYF. The CDR3 nucleotides read TGCGCCAGCAGCCAAGGTACAGGTTACGAGCAGTACTTC.